One sample yielded the 29 T cell receptor beta chains listed below, sequenced in a study of blood T cell repertoires in COVID-19. Clones were read by immunoSEQ multiplex PCR, and TCRdb kept only the in-frame ones, dropping some. The profile covers approximately 110,000 clones, with around four fifths appearing a single time and 7% to 9% taken by the ten largest. Sample: peripheral blood. All receptors derive from a man between 70 and 80 years old with acute or convalescent COVID-19.

The rearrangement links TRBV19 to TRBJ1-2; D is uncertain. Trimming took 5 bases from V and 1 from J, leaving 17 bases between them. Germline lookup yields CDR1 LNHDA and CDR2 SQIVND (reference sequence). CDR3 length: 16 residues. The CDR3 reads CASSPLLAGGNYGYTF. The CDR3 nucleotides read TGTGCCAGTAGTCCGCTCCTTGCGGGAGGTAACTATGGCTACACCTTC.

This clone was recorded a few times. The genes are TRBV5-1 and TRBJ2-5; TRBD2 matches at 12 bases. Germline CDR1 reads SGHRS; CDR2 reads YFSETQ. Unmatched junction bases numbered 11, after V lost 0 bases and J lost 5 bases. The CDR3 has 18 residues. The CDR3 region has the DNA TGCGCCAGCAGCTTGGCACTCCTAGCGGGAGGGCAGATGGAGACCCAGTACTTC. Translating gives CASSLALLAGGQMETQYF.

The chain combines TRBV20-1 with TRBJ2-7, with D possibly being TRBD2 (5 bases). The CDR3 totals 11 residues. Germline lookup yields CDR1 DFQATT and CDR2 SNEGSKA (reference sequence). Between the trimmed V and J ends, which lost 6 bases and 5 bases, there was a span of 11 bases. Here the CDR3 DNA reads TGCAGTGCCAAGAGCGGCCACGAGCAGTACTTC. This gives the protein CSAKSGHEQYF.

The chain employs TRBV19 and TRBJ1-1; D remains unclear. With 3 bases removed from V and 3 bases from J, the gap between germline ends came to 8 bases. The germline gives CDR1 LNHDA, CDR2 SQIVND (reference sequence). The CDR3 runs to 13 residues. CDR3 region: CASSIPGYTEAFF. The CDR3 coding sequence is TGTGCCAGTAGTATCCCCGGGTACACTGAAGCTTTCTTT.

V is TRBV14 and J is TRBJ2-1; 9 bases are a match to TRBD2. There are 16 residues in the CDR3. V shed 0 bases and J 9 bases; nucleotides not matched to a gene: 9. Per the germline V gene, CDR1 is SGHDN and CDR2 is FVKESK. The CDR3 here is CASSQEWGTSSVEQFF. CDR3 bases: TGTGCCAGCAGCCAAGAATGGGGGACTAGCTCGGTTGAGCAGTTCTTC.

This sequence joins TRBV12-3 or TRBV12-4 and TRBJ2-7; 7 bases fit TRBD1. The CDR3 length is 12 residues. Trimming cost V 5 bases and J 7 bases; bases outside gene matches: 5. DNA of the CDR3: TGTGCCAGCAGTCGGACAGGCGGGGAGCAGTACTTC. Amino acids: CASSRTGGEQYF.

This chain links TRBV9 with TRBJ1-6; the match to TRBD1 covers 7 bases. The germline V gene encodes CDR1 SGDLS and CDR2 YYNGEE. The junction had 8 bases not matched to a gene; V was cut back by 3 bases and J by 2 bases. The CDR3 extends over 17 amino acids. CDR3 nucleotide sequence: TGTGCCAGCAGCGCCGCGATTGGGACAGCCTATAATTCACCCCTCCACTTT. Amino acid sequence: CASSAAIGTAYNSPLHF.

The rearrangement joins TRBV3-1 (or the pseudogene TRBV3-2) to TRBJ2-7, with 9 bases lining up with TRBD1. The CDR3 loop spans 14 amino acids. CDR1 LGHDT and CDR2 YNNKEL come from the germline V gene (reference sequence). Trimming took 3 bases from V and 8 from J; bases not matched to a gene: 8. The CDR3 protein is CASSHSRTGEQQYF. CDR3 DNA: TGTGCCAGCAGCCATTCCCGGACAGGGGAACAGCAGTACTTC.

This chain uses TRBV7-3 with TRBJ1-5; D possibly corresponds to TRBD1 (6 bases). CDR3 length: 17 amino acids. V lost 4 bases and J 4 bases, leaving 20 bases between the germline ends. CDR1 and CDR2 from the germline V gene are SGHTA and FQGTGA. CDR3 in amino acids: CASSSNRYRVGNQPQHF. In nucleotides, the CDR3 is TGTGCCAGCAGCTCAAATAGATACAGGGTGGGGAATCAGCCCCAGCATTTT.

V is TRBV24-1 and J is TRBJ1-1; a weak D match, TRBD1 (5 bases). The CDR3 extends over 14 amino acids. CDR1 and CDR2 from the germline V gene are KGHDR and SFDVKD. The V and J ends lost 7 bases and 3 bases respectively, with 14 bases between them. The CDR3 loop is CATRGTGFDTEAFF. The CDR3, as DNA: TGTGCCACCAGGGGGACTGGGTTCGACACTGAAGCTTTCTTT.

The chain recombines TRBV4-1 with TRBJ1-2; no firm D call. Germline V gene data show CDR1 as MGHRA and CDR2 as YSYEKL. This CDR3 is built from 15 residues. Trimming removed 1 base at V and 0 bases at J, with 9 bases between. Here the CDR3 reads CASSQGPTANYGYTF. CDR3 nucleotides: TGCGCCAGCAGCCAAGGACCTACAGCTAACTATGGCTACACCTTC.

The chain joins TRBV9 to TRBJ2-3; 7 nucleotides line up with TRBD1. The V and J ends lost 0 bases and 2 bases, in that order; junction bases with no gene match: 6. Germline V gene lookup returns CDR1 SGDLS and CDR2 YYNGEE. This CDR3 comprises 16 residues. In nucleotides, the CDR3 is TGTGCCAGCAGCGTAGTAGGGGGCTATTCCACAGATACGCAGTATTTT. It is translated as CASSVVGGYSTDTQYF.

The CDR3 reads CASSLQGVGNEQFF. As DNA, the CDR3 is TGTGCCAGCAGTCTCCAGGGGGTTGGAAATGAGCAGTTCTTC. V and J are TRBV27 and TRBJ2-1; 7 nucleotides agree with TRBD1. CDR3 length: 14 amino acids. Germline V gene lookup returns CDR1 MNHEY and CDR2 SMNVEV (reference sequence). Trimming took 5 bases from V and 7 from J; bases not matched to a gene: 8.

The rearrangement links TRBV5-1 to TRBJ1-3, with D perhaps matching TRBD1 (6 bases). The CDR3 spans 15 residues. V was trimmed by 1 base and J by 3 bases, leaving 11 bases between them. The germline gives CDR1 SGHRS, CDR2 YFSETQ. The DNA of the CDR3 is TGCGCCAGCAGCTTGTTGGGGGGGCTTGGAAACACCATATATTTT. Translated, it gives CASSLLGGLGNTIYF.

CDR3 DNA: TGTGCCAGCAGTTTCCTCGACAGCACCGGGGAGCTGTTTTTT. This sequence encodes CASSFLDSTGELFF. The chain carries TRBV28 and TRBJ2-2; D perhaps matches TRBD1 (5 bases). This CDR3 region has 14 residues. The germline CDR1 and CDR2 sequences are MDHEN and SYDVKM. V was clipped by 3 bases and J by 4 bases, with 9 bases between them.

The V call is TRBV19, the J call TRBJ2-3; D is unclear. V lost 2 bases, J lost 0 bases, and 15 bases lay in between. The CDR3 spans 17 residues. The germline V gene encodes CDR1 LNHDA and CDR2 SQIVND (reference sequence). CDR3 sequence reads: CASSIYSTASSTDTQYF. The CDR3 DNA reads TGTGCCAGTAGTATATACTCCACAGCTTCTAGCACAGATACGCAGTATTTT.

The chain carries TRBV7-9 and TRBJ2-5, with TRBD1 as a possible D gene (5 bases). The V and J ends lost 5 bases and 1 base respectively, with 14 bases between them. Germline V gives CDR1 SEHNR, CDR2 FQNEAQ (reference sequence). The CDR3 covers 15 residues. DNA of the CDR3: TGTGCCAGCAGCCACACCGACAGAATCCAAGAGACCCAGTACTTC. Residues: CASSHTDRIQETQYF. The full variable domain, with the rest looked up from reference TRBV7-9 and TRBJ2-5, is DTGVSQNPRHKITKRGQNVTFRCDPISEHNRLYWYRQTLGQGPEFLTYFQNEAQLEKSRLLSDRFSAERPKGSFSTLEIQRTEQGDSAMYLCASSHTDRIQETQYFGPGTRLLVL.

V usage is TRBV28 and J usage is TRBJ1-6; 7 bases fit TRBD1. Trimming cost V 6 bases and J 7 bases; bases outside gene matches: 6. Germline loops: CDR1 MDHEN, CDR2 SYDVKM. The CDR3 contains 14 residues. CDR3 sequence reads: CASSGTARNSPLHF. As DNA, the CDR3 is TGTGCCAGCAGCGGGACAGCGAGGAATTCACCCCTCCACTTT.

This chain joins TRBV9 and TRBJ1-2, with unresolved D. V shed 4 bases and J shed 8 bases, with 21 bases lying between them. The CDR3 runs to 15 residues. Germline loops: CDR1 SGDLS, CDR2 YYNGEE. DNA of the CDR3: TGTGCCAGCAGCCCCGGAAAGACTTCTCCGGTGGGCTACACCTTC. It codes for CASSPGKTSPVGYTF.

The CDR3 nucleotides are TGTGCCAGCAGCCGCAACGCGATCACAGATACGCAGTATTTT. Protein product: CASSRNAITDTQYF. V gene TRBV7-3 combines with J gene TRBJ2-3, with unresolved D. With 5 bases removed from V and 2 bases from J, the gap between germline ends came to 11 bases. CDR3 length: 14 amino acids. Germline V gives CDR1 SGHTA, CDR2 FQGTGA.

The V gene is TRBV9, the J gene TRBJ1-5; D is perhaps TRBD1 (5 bases). Germline V gene lookup returns CDR1 SGDLS and CDR2 YYNGEE. The CDR3 consists of 15 residues. Trimming stripped 0 bases from V and 6 bases from J, with 13 bases between. CDR3 nucleotide sequence: TGTGCCAGCAGCGTAGGAGGAGGGGCGAGTCAGCCCCAGCATTTT. Its translation: CASSVGGGASQPQHF.

This chain links TRBV5-1 with TRBJ2-7, with 7 bases matching TRBD2. The length of the CDR3 is 15 residues. With V trimmed by 3 bases and J by 0 bases, 6 bases remained unmatched. Germline CDR1 and CDR2: SGHRS and YFSETQ. The CDR3 spells CASSYSSGSSYEQYF. The CDR3 DNA reads TGCGCCAGCAGCTATTCTAGCGGTAGCTCCTACGAGCAGTACTTC.

The J gene is TRBJ1-3, the V gene TRBV28; D is perhaps TRBD1 (5 bases). Germline V gene data show CDR1 as MDHEN and CDR2 as SYDVKM. The V and J ends lost 6 bases and 3 bases respectively, with 15 bases between them. CDR3 length: 15 residues. Here the CDR3 reads CASSSGSGGGNTIYF. CDR3 DNA sequence: TGTGCCAGCAGCTCAGGGAGCGGGGGTGGAAACACCATATATTTT.

This chain uses TRBV6-5 with TRBJ2-2; the D gene is possibly TRBD1 (6 bases). Germline V gives CDR1 MNHEY, CDR2 SVGAGI. The CDR3 is made up of 14 amino acids. V lost 6 bases and J lost 4, with 12 bases in between. The CDR3 sequence: CASRGTGITGELFF. For the CDR3, the DNA is TGTGCCAGCAGAGGAACAGGGATCACCGGGGAGCTGTTTTTT.

The chain has TRBV3-1 (or the pseudogene TRBV3-2) and TRBJ2-5; D remains unclear. Germline CDR1 is LGHDT and CDR2 is YNNKEL (reference sequence). Trimming cost V 1 base and J 1 base, with 7 bases left between them. The CDR3 loop spans 14 amino acids. This CDR3 reads CASSQVTGQETQYF. CDR3 coding DNA: TGTGCCAGCAGCCAAGTCACGGGCCAAGAGACCCAGTACTTC.

This chain joins TRBV11-3 and TRBJ1-4, with a weak D call TRBD1 (5 bases). Germline CDR1 is SGHNT and CDR2 is YENEEA. CDR3 size: 16 residues. V dropped 1 base and J dropped 6 bases, with 15 bases sitting between them. The CDR3 loop reads CASSLVTGHFDEKLFF. CDR3 DNA: TGTGCCAGCAGCTTAGTTACCGGACACTTTGATGAAAAACTGTTTTTT.

V and J are TRBV28 and TRBJ2-7; TRBD2 matches 10 bases. CDR3 length: 15 residues. V shed 4 bases and J 3 bases; nucleotides not matched to a gene: 6. The germline gives CDR1 MDHEN, CDR2 SYDVKM. The CDR3 sequence is CASSSQAGGNYEQYF. Here the CDR3 DNA reads TGTGCCAGCAGTTCCCAAGCGGGAGGGAACTACGAGCAGTACTTC.

The CDR3 bases are TGCGCCAGCAGCATACCAGGGGTCCGGAACACTGAAGCTTTCTTT. It codes for CASSIPGVRNTEAFF. The rearrangement joins TRBV5-1 to TRBJ1-1, with a weak D call TRBD1 (6 bases). V gave up 4 bases and J gave up 1 base, with 14 bases separating them. Looked up from germline, CDR1 is SGHRS and CDR2 is YFSETQ. The CDR3 runs to 15 residues.

In its sample, this clone was seen a few times. The chain uses TRBV18 and TRBJ1-1; D is uncertain. From germline, CDR1 is KGHSH and CDR2 LQKENI. The ends were cut back, 6 bases at V and 6 bases at J, with 17 bases in the middle. This CDR3 region has 14 residues. In DNA form, the CDR3 reads TGTGCCAGCTCCGTGGAAATGGGGAGGGCTGAAGCTTTCTTT. Translating it yields CASSVEMGRAEAFF.